A selection of T cell receptor beta chains follows, all from one sample in a study of blood T cell repertoires in COVID-19. Profiled with immunoSEQ multiplex PCR; TCRdb holds only in-frame clones, not every one. The sample contains about 230,000 clones, roughly 80% of which appear only once. Sequences were obtained from peripheral blood. The source of these receptors is a woman between 65 and 79 years old with active or convalescent COVID-19. Both conserved end residues are part of each CDR3. D genes are given only for firm matches. Only part of the rows carry a size: once, few, many, or a class if the clone is expanded.

-,TRBJ1-1,-,TRBV9,CASSVYGGAGTEAFF,TGTGCCAGCAGCGTATATGGCGGGGCGGGGACTGAAGCTTTCTTT
-,TRBJ2-2,-,TRBV12-5,CASGRDTGELFF,TGTGCTAGTGGGAGGGACACCGGGGAGCTGTTTTTT
-,TRBJ1-5,TRBD1,TRBV19,CASMGLTGEKRQPQHF,TGTGCCAGTATGGGGCTAACAGGGGAAAAACGTCAGCCCCAGCATTTT
-,TRBJ2-3,TRBD1,TRBV28,CAAFGQGRPDTQYF,TGTGCCGCGTTCGGACAGGGTCGCCCAGATACGCAGTATTTT
-,TRBJ2-1,-,TRBV9,CASSADSGRLVREQFF,TGTGCCAGCAGCGCCGATAGCGGTCGTTTGGTTAGGGAGCAGTTCTTC
-,TRBJ2-7,TRBD2,TRBV7-9,CASSLLAETYEQYF,TGTGCCAGCAGCCTTCTAGCGGAAACCTACGAGCAGTACTTC
-,TRBJ2-1,TRBD2,TRBV11-2,CASSLEGLAEGGNEQFF,TGTGCCAGCAGCTTAGAAGGACTAGCGGAAGGAGGCAATGAGCAGTTCTTC
-,TRBJ1-3,-,TRBV7-2,CASSPIGETIYF,TGTGCCAGCAGCCCCATCGGGGAAACCATATATTTT
-,TRBJ1-2,-,TRBV18,CASSPTGYVDGYTF,TGTGCCAGCTCACCAACAGGGTACGTTGATGGCTACACCTTC
-,TRBJ2-3,TRBD2,TRBV5-1,CASSLRTSGGDTQYF,TGCGCCAGCAGCCTCAGGACTAGCGGGGGGGATACGCAGTATTTT
-,TRBJ1-4,TRBD1,TRBV3-1/TRBV3-2,CASSRQGTNEKLFF,TGTGCCAGCAGCCGACAGGGGACTAATGAAAAACTGTTTTTT
-,TRBJ1-6,-,TRBV19,CASSIGHQTGSPLHF,TGTGCCAGTAGTATAGGGCACCAGACAGGATCACCCCTCCACTTT
once,TRBJ1-1,-,TRBV7-2,CASSQDWNTEAFF,TGTGCCAGCAGCCAGGACTGGAACACTGAAGCTTTCTTT
-,TRBJ1-2,TRBD1,TRBV5-6,CASSLKQGPPLNGYTF,TGTGCCAGCAGCCTTAAACAGGGGCCGCCCCTCAATGGCTACACCTTC
once,TRBJ2-1,TRBD1,TRBV11-2,CASSRTGSDYNEQFF,TGTGCCAGCAGCCGGACAGGGAGTGACTACAATGAGCAGTTCTTC
-,TRBJ1-5,-,TRBV27,CASSKDTGGNQPQHF,TGTGCCAGCAGCAAGGACACGGGTGGCAATCAGCCCCAGCATTTT
few,TRBJ1-6,-,TRBV30,CAWSVLPVGNSPLHF,TGTGCCTGGAGTGTATTGCCGGTGGGCAATTCACCCCTCCACTTT
-,TRBJ2-3,-,TRBV3-1/TRBV3-2,CASSRPLRGRTDTQYF,TGTGCCAGCAGCCGCCCTTTGCGGGGGCGCACAGATACGCAGTATTTT
-,TRBJ2-2,TRBD2,TRBV6-2/TRBV6-3,CASSGLDSGVEVHTGELFF,TGTGCCAGCAGTGGGCTGGATAGCGGGGTAGAGGTTCACACCGGGGAGCTGTTTTTT
-,TRBJ2-1,TRBD2,TRBV30,CAWSGLAGSSYNEQFF,TGTGCCTGGAGTGGGCTAGCGGGGAGCTCCTACAATGAGCAGTTCTTC
-,TRBJ2-1,-,TRBV20-1,CSASRGVEQFF,TGCAGTGCTAGCAGGGGGGTTGAGCAGTTCTTC
-,TRBJ2-3,TRBD2,TRBV7-9,CASSSGGYTDTQYF,TGTGCCAGCAGCTCGGGGGGATACACAGATACGCAGTATTTT
once,TRBJ2-4,TRBD2,TRBV5-8,CASSLGPSTSGYF,TGTGCCAGCAGCTTGGGTCCCTCGACTAGCGGGTACTTC
-,TRBJ2-1,TRBD1,TRBV14,CASSQGLGTGAYNEQFF,TGTGCCAGCAGCCAAGGGCTGGGGACAGGGGCTTACAATGAGCAGTTCTTC
-,TRBJ2-1,TRBD2,TRBV11-2,CASSLSGLAGAYNEQFF,TGTGCCAGCAGCTTATCGGGACTAGCGGGAGCCTACAATGAGCAGTTCTTC
few,TRBJ1-5,TRBD1,TRBV30,CAWSGSGTADQPQHF,TGTGCCTGGAGTGGGTCCGGGACAGCGGATCAGCCCCAGCATTTT
-,TRBJ1-1,-,TRBV12-5,CASGLGTTEAGDTEAFF,TGTGCTAGTGGTTTGGGAACCACTGAGGCAGGGGACACTGAAGCTTTCTTT